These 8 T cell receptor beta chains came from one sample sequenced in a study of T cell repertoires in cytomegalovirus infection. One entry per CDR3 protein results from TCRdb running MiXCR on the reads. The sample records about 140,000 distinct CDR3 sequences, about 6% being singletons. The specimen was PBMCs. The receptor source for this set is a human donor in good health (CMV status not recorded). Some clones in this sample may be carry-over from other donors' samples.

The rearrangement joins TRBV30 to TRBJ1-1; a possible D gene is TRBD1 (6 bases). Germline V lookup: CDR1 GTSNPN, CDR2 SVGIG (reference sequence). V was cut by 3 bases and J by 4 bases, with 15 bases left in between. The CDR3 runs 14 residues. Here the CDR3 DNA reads TGTGCCTGGAGACGGACAGAAAGGTTCACTGAAGCTTTCTTT. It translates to CAWRRTERFTEAFF.

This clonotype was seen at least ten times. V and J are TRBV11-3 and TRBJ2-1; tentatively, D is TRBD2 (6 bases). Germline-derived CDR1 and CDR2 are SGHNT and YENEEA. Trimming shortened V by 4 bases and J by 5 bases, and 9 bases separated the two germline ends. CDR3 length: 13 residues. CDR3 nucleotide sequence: TGTGCCAGCAGCTCGGGACTTAACAATGAGCAGTTCTTC. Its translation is CASSSGLNNEQFF.

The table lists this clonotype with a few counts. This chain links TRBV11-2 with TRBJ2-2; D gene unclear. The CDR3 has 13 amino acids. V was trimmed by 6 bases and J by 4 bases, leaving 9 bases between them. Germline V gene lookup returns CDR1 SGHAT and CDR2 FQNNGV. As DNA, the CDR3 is TGTGCCAGCAGTGCTTCGGGCACCGGGGAGCTGTTTTTT. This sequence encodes CASSASGTGELFF. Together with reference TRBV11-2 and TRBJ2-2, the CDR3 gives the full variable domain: EAGVAQSPRYKIIEKRQSVAFWCNPISGHATLYWYQQILGQGPKLLIQFQNNGVVDDSQLPKDRFSAERLKGVDSTLKIQPAKLEDSAVYLCASSASGTGELFFGEGSRLTVL.

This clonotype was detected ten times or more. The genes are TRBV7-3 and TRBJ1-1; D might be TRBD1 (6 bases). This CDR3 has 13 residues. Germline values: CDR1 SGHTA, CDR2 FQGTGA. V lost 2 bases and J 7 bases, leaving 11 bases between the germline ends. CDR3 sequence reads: CASSLGGRIEAFF. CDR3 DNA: TGTGCCAGCAGCTTAGGGGGGCGAATTGAAGCTTTCTTT.

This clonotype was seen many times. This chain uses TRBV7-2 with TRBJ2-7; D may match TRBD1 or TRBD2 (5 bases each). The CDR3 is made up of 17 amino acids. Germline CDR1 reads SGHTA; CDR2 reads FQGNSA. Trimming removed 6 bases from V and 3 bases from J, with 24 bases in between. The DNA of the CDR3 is TGTGCCAGCAGAATAGGATTTTCGCAGGGACCAATCTACGAGCAGTACTTC. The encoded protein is CASRIGFSQGPIYEQYF.

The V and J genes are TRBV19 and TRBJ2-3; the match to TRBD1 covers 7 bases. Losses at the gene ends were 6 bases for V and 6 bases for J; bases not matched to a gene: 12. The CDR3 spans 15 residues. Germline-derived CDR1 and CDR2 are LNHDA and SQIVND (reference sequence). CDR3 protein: CASSSRQGWVDTQYF. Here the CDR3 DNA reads TGTGCCAGTAGCAGCAGACAGGGATGGGTCGATACGCAGTATTTT.

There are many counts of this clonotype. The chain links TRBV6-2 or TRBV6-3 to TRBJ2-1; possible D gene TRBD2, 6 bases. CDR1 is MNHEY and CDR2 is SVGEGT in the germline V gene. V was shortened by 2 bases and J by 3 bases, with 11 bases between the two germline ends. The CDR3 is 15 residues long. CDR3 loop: CASSYGEEVYNEQFF. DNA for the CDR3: TGTGCCAGCAGTTACGGGGAGGAGGTCTACAATGAGCAGTTCTTC.

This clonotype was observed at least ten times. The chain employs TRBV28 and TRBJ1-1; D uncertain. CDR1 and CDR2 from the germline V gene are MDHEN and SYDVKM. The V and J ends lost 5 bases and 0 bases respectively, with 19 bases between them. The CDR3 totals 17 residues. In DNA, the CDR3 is TGTGCCAGCAGTCCTCACAGTTGGGCTTCTATGAACACTGAAGCTTTCTTT. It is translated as CASSPHSWASMNTEAFF.